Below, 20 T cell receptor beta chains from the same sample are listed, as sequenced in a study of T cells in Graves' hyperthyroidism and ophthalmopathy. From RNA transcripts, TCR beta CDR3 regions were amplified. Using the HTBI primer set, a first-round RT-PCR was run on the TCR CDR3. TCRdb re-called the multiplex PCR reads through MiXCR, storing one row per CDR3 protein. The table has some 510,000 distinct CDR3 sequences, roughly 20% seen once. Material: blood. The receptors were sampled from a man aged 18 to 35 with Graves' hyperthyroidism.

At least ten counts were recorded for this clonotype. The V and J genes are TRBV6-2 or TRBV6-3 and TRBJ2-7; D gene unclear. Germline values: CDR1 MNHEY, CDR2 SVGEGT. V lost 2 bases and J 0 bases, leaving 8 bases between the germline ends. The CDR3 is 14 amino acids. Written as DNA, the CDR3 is TGTGCCAGCAGTTACGAACAGCTCTCCTACGAGCAGTACTTC. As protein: CASSYEQLSYEQYF.

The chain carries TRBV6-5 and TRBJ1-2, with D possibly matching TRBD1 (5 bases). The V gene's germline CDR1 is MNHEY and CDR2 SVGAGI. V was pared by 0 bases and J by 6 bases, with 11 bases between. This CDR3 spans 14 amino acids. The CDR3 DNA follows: TGTGCCAGCAGTTACTCGAAAAGGGGCAATGGCTACACCTTC. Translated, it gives CASSYSKRGNGYTF.

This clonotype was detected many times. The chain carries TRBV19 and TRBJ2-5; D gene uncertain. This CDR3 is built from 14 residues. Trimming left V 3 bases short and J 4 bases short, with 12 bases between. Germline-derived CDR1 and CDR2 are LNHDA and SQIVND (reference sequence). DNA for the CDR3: TGTGCCAGTAGTATCACTGGTCTTGGAGAGACCCAGTACTTC. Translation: CASSITGLGETQYF.

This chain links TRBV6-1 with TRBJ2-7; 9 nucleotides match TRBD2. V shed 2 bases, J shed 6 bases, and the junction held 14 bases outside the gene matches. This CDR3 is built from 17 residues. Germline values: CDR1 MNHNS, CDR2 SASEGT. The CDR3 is CASSEWLAGAPQGEQYF. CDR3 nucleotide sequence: TGTGCCAGCAGTGAATGGTTAGCGGGAGCCCCCCAGGGCGAGCAGTACTTC.

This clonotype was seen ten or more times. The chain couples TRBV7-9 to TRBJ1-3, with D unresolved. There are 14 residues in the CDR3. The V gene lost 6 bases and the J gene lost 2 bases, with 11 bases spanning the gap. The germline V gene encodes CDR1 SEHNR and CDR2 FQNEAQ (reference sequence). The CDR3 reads CASRTGSAGNTIYF. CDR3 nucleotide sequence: TGTGCCAGCAGGACCGGGAGCGCTGGAAACACCATATATTTT.

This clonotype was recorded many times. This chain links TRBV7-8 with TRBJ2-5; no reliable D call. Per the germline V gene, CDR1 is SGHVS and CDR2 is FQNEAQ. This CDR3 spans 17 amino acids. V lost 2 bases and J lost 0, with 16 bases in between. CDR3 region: CASSLSLLAAYQETQYF. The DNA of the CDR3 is TGTGCCAGCAGCTTATCTTTGTTGGCGGCGTACCAAGAGACCCAGTACTTC. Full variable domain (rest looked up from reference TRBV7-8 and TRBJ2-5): GAGVSQSPRYKVAKRGQDVALRCDPISGHVSLFWYQQALGQGPEFLTYFQNEAQLDKSGLPSDRFFAERPEGSVSTLKIQRTQQEDSAVYLCASSLSLLAAYQETQYFGPGTRLLVL.

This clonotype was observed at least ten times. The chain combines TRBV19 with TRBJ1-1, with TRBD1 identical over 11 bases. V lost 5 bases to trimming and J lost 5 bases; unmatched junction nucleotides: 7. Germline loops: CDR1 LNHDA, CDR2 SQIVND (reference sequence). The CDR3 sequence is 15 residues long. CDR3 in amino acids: CASSALGTGGTEAFF. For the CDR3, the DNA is TGTGCCAGTAGTGCGCTGGGGACAGGGGGAACTGAAGCTTTCTTT.

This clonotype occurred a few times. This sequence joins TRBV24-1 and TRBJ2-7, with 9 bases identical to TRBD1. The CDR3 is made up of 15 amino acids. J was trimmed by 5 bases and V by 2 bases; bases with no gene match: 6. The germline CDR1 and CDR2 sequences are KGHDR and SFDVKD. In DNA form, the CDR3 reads TGTGCCACCAGTGATTCCCCGGGACAGGGTGACGAGCAGTACTTC. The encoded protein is CATSDSPGQGDEQYF.

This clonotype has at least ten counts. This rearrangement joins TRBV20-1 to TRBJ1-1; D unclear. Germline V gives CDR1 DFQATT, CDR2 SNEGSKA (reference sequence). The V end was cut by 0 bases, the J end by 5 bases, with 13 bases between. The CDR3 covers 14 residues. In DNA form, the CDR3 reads TGCAGTGCTAGAGATTACGGGGTGGGGACTGAAGCTTTCTTT. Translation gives CSARDYGVGTEAFF.

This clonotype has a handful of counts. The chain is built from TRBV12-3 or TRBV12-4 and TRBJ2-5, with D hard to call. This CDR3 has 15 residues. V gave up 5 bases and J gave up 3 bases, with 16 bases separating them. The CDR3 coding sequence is TGTGCCAGCAGTCCGCGGACCGGTTTGAAAGAGACCCAGTACTTC. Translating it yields CASSPRTGLKETQYF.

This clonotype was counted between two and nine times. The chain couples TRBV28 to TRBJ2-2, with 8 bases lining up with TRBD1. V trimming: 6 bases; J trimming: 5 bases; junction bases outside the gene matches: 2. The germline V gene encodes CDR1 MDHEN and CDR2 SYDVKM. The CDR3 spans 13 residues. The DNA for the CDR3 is TGTGCCAGCAGGCAGGGGGCGACCGGGGAGCTGTTTTTT. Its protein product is CASRQGATGELFF. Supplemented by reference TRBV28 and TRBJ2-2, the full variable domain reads DVKVTQSSRYLVKRTGEKVFLECVQDMDHENMFWYRQDPGLGLRLIYFSYDVKMKEKGDIPEGYSVSREKKERFSLILESASTNQTSMYLCASRQGATGELFFGEGSRLTVL.

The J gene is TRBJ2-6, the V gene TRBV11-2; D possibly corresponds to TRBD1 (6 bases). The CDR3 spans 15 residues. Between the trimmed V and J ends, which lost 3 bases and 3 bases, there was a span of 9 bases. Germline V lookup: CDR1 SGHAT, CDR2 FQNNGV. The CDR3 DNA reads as TGTGCCAGCAGCTTCCAGGGGTATGGGGCCAACGTCCTGACTTTC. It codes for CASSFQGYGANVLTF.

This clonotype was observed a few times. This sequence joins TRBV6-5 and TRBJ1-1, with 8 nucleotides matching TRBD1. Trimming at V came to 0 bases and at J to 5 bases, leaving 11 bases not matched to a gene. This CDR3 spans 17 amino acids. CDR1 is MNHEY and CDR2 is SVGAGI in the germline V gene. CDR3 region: CASSYSNAGGAWTEAFF. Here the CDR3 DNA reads TGTGCCAGCAGTTACTCGAACGCAGGGGGCGCTTGGACTGAAGCTTTCTTT.

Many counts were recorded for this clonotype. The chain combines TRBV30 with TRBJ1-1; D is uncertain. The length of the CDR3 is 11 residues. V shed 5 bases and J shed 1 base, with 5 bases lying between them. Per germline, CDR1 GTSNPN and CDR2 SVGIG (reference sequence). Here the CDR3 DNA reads TGTGCCTGGCGAGGGAACACTGAAGCTTTCTTT. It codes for CAWRGNTEAFF. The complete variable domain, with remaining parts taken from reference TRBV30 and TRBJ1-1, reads SQTIHQWPATLVQPVGSPLSLECTVEGTSNPNLYWYRQAAGRGLQLLFYSVGIGQISSEVPQNLSASRPQDRQFILSSKKLLLSDSGFYLCAWRGNTEAFFGQGTRLTVV.

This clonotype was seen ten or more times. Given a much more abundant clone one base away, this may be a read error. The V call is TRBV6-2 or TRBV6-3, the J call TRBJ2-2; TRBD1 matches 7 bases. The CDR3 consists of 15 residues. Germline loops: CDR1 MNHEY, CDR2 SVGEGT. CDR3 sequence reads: CASSYLGQHTGELCF. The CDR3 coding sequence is TGTGCCAGCAGTTACCTGGGACAGCACACCGGGGAGCTGTGTTTT.

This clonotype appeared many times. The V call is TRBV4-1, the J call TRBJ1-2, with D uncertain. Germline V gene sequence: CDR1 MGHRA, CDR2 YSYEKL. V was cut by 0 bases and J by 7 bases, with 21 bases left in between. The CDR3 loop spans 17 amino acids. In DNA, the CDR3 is TGCGCCAGCAGCCAAGATCCTGGAACGGGTAGTTCGAGTGGCTACACCTTC. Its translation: CASSQDPGTGSSSGYTF.

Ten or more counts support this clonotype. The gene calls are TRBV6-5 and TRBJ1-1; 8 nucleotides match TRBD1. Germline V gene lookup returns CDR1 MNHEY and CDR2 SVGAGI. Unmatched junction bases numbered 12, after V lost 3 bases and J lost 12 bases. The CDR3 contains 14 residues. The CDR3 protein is CASSYQTGAAETFF. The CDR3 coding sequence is TGTGCCAGCAGTTATCAGACAGGGGCCGCCGAGACTTTCTTT.

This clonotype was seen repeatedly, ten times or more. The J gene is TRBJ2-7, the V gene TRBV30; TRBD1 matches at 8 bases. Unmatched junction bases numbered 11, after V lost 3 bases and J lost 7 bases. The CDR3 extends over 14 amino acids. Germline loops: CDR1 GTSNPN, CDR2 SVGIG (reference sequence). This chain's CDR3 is CAWRNLDRVGEQYF. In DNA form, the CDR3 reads TGTGCCTGGAGGAATTTGGACAGGGTGGGGGAGCAGTACTTC.

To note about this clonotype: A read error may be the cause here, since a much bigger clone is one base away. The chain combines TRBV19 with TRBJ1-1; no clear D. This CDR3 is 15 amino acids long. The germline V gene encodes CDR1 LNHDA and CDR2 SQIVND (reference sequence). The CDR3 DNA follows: TGTGCCAGTAGTATAATCGGAGCCATGAACACTGAAGCTTGCTTT. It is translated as CASSIIGAMNTEACF.

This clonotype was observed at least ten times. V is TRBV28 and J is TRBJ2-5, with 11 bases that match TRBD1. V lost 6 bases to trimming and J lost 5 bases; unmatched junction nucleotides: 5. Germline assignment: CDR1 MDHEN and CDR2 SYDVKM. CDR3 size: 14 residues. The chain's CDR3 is CASRGTGGSETQYF. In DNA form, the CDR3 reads TGTGCCAGCAGAGGGACAGGGGGTAGCGAGACCCAGTACTTC.